This T cell receptor (beta chain) derives from a study of cytomegalovirus exposure and HLA in healthy donors. V gave up 5 bases and J gave up 13 bases; unmatched junction bases: 8. The CDR3 contains 14 residues. Germline CDR1 SGHTA, CDR2 FQGNSA. Use of 60 Vbeta and 13 Jbeta primers characterized the PCR. Assay: immunoSEQ multiplex PCR; the TCRdb copy retains only in-frame clones and omits some. There are 100,000 to 150,000 clones in the sample; around four fifths occur only once, and 3.6% lies in the top ten. This sequence joins TRBV7-2 and TRBJ1-6; TRBD1 agrees at 10 bases. The clonotype comes from a woman aged 40 to 55 in good health and CMV-seropositive. Sequenced material: PBMCs. CDR3 region: CASSPTGTGDPLHF. The CDR3 DNA sequence: TGTGCCAGCAGCCCCACCGGGACAGGGGACCCCCTCCACTTT.